This T cell receptor beta chain was captured by sequencing in a study of cytomegalovirus exposure and HLA in healthy donors. Findings of the study overall: CMV serostatus was the sole immune exposure data available. It was likely that a cluster of highly shared sequence variants was a sequencing artifact.

The germline V gene has CDR1 MNHNY and CDR2 SVGAGI (reference sequence). V was clipped by 5 bases and J by 6 bases, with 16 bases between them. The CDR3 covers 14 residues. On this clone: Its cognate antigen is unknown.

The PCR employed 60 Vbeta primers together with 13 Jbeta primers. The assay was immunoSEQ multiplex PCR, and TCRdb's table has in-frame clones only and misses some. In the table there are around 110,000 clones, more than 65% of which are singletons. This receptor was identified in a woman younger than 45 in good health and CMV-seronegative. V usage is TRBV6-6 and J usage is TRBJ1-1; D unresolved. The sample comprised PBMCs. CDR3 sequence reads: CASSQDGEMSEAFF. The CDR3, as DNA: TGTGCCAGCAGTCAGGACGGGGAAATGTCTGAAGCTTTCTTT.